The source of this T cell receptor (beta chain) is a study of breast tumors, draining lymph nodes, adjacent tissues. Study results and caveats: Data fit most tumor T cells coming from lymph node, expanding in tumor. Compared with basal-like, luminal-like tumors shared significantly more repertoire with nontumor tissue. Compared with lymph nodes, tumors were less diverse; compared with nontumor tissue, more.

TCRdb re-derived calls from the multiplex PCR reads in MiXCR, one entry per CDR3 protein. The sample includes roughly 70,000 distinct CDR3 sequences, 40% to 55% of them seen just once. Comments on this clonotype: Its antigen is not identified.

The germline V gene encodes CDR1 PRHDT and CDR2 FYEKMQ (reference sequence). CDR3 size: 17 residues. J was trimmed by 5 bases and V by 0 bases; bases with no gene match: 12. Sequenced material: breast tumor tissue. This TCR came from a female donor with breast cancer. Some clones in this sample may be carry-over from other donors' samples. The chain employs TRBV13 and TRBJ2-5, with 7 bases lining up with TRBD1. CDR3 residues: CASSLGTGNYLRETQYF. DNA of the CDR3: TGTGCCAGCAGCTTAGGGACAGGGAATTACCTCCGGGAGACCCAGTACTTC.